Listed below are T cell receptor beta chains from one sample, sequenced in a study of patients and donors after allogeneic stem cell transplantation. Each CDR3 protein gets one entry after TCRdb re-called the RT-PCR reads with MiXCR. The repertoire includes a few hundred thousand distinct CDR3 sequences, about 38% of them detected once, and roughly 12% sits in the top ten. Source material: blood, either unsorted or a sorted T cell fraction (not recorded which). Receptor source: a human donor who was either an allogeneic HSCT recipient or a stem cell or donor lymphocyte infusion donor (not recorded which). It is not recorded whose cells these are; they may come from a transplant donor. The CDR3 runs from the conserved cysteine through the conserved F or W. D genes are given only for firm matches. Clone size is shown for a subset of rows, as once, few, many or a class of expanded clone.

. TRBJ1-6 TRBV30 . CACPRKGQVDSPLHF TGTGCCTGTCCAAGGAAGGGCCAGGTTGATTCACCCCTCCACTTT
TRBD1 TRBJ1-4 TRBV29-1 . CSVGRQGNEKLFF TGCAGCGTTGGGAGACAGGGAAATGAAAAACTGTTTTTT
. TRBJ1-3 TRBV7-9 . CASSKPQLVSGNTIYF TGTGCCAGCAGCAAACCGCAGCTCGTCTCTGGAAACACCATATATTTT
. TRBJ1-5 TRBV4-1 . CASSQYAWDRQPQHF TGCGCCAGCAGCCAGTACGCCTGGGACCGTCAGCCCCAGCATTTT
TRBD1 TRBJ1-2 TRBV4-2 few CASSHRDRGPLGGYTF TGTGCCAGCAGCCACCGGGACAGGGGGCCCCTGGGTGGCTACACCTTC
. TRBJ1-4 TRBV20-1 . CSAGTNPIATNEKLFF TGCAGTGCTGGCACTAACCCAATTGCAACTAATGAAAAACTGTTTTTT
. TRBJ1-1 TRBV5-1 . CASSTPGEGIQTFF TGCGCCAGCAGCACCCCCGGTGAGGGGATCCAGACTTTCTTT
. TRBJ1-6 TRBV5-1 . CASSLTGQINSPLHF TGCGCCAGCAGCTTGACAGGACAGATTAATTCACCCCTCCACTTT
. TRBJ2-1 TRBV27 few CASNEGTYNEQFF TGTGCCAGCAACGAGGGGACGTACAATGAGCAGTTCTTC
TRBD1 TRBJ1-2 TRBV6-6 . CASSWPDRGGYGYTF TGTGCCAGCAGTTGGCCGGACAGGGGCGGCTATGGCTACACCTTC
. TRBJ1-6 TRBV20-1 many CSASGTGDSPLHF TGCAGTGCCTCCGGGACCGGAGACTCACCCCTCCACTTT
. TRBJ2-7 TRBV6-2/TRBV6-3 . CASSYSIEQYF TGTGCCAGCAGTTACTCGATCGAGCAGTACTTC
. TRBJ2-1 TRBV29-1 . CSVEEDGNEQFF TGCAGCGTTGAAGAAGATGGCAATGAGCAGTTCTTC
. TRBJ2-7 TRBV5-1 few CASSVAGVGEQYF TGCGCCAGCAGTGTCGCAGGGGTAGGGGAGCAGTACTTC
. TRBJ1-4 TRBV5-1 . CASSLALGNEKLFF TGCGCCAGCAGCTTGGCACTCGGAAACGAAAAACTGTTTTTT
. TRBJ1-6 TRBV15 few CATSRDSLQGPLHF TGTGCCACCAGCAGAGACTCGCTCCAGGGGCCCCTCCACTTT
TRBD1 TRBJ2-1 TRBV20-1 few CSARPGTGAGDEQFF TGCAGTGCTAGGCCCGGGACAGGGGCCGGAGATGAGCAGTTCTTC
. TRBJ2-7 TRBV10-3 . CAISEGSLTYEQYF TGTGCCATCAGTGAGGGCAGCCTCACCTACGAGCAGTACTTC
. TRBJ1-6 TRBV5-1 . CASSLGPGENSPLHF TGCGCCAGCAGCTTGGGGCCAGGGGAAAATTCACCCCTCCACTTT
. TRBJ1-1 TRBV7-9 . CASSKPIYGRFTEAFF TGTGCCAGCAGCAAACCAATTTATGGCAGATTCACTGAAGCTTTCTTT
. TRBJ2-3 TRBV7-2 . CASSQLDTQYF TGTGCCAGCAGCCAACTGGATACGCAGTATTTT
. TRBJ1-5 TRBV12-3/TRBV12-4 many CASSPGRINQPQHF TGTGCCAGCAGCCCTGGACGGATCAATCAGCCCCAGCATTTT
. TRBJ2-7 TRBV6-5 once CASNYGTPRREQYF TGTGCCAGCAACTACGGGACACCCAGGAGGGAGCAGTACTTC
. TRBJ1-1 TRBV5-1 . CASSRAGSTEAFF TGCGCCAGCAGCCGGGCCGGCAGCACTGAAGCTTTCTTT
. TRBJ2-1 TRBV7-9 . CASSFLAGGPSYNEQFF TGTGCCAGCAGCTTTTTGGCCGGGGGGCCGTCCTACAATGAGCAGTTCTTC
. TRBJ1-5 TRBV12-3/TRBV12-4 . CASSLGSGVGYYNQPQHF TGTGCCAGCAGTTTAGGGTCAGGGGTCGGTTATTATAATCAGCCCCAGCATTTT
TRBD1 TRBJ1-2 TRBV29-1 few CSVEPGTGSYGYTF TGCAGCGTTGAACCCGGGACAGGGAGCTATGGCTACACCTTC
. TRBJ1-4 TRBV11-2 . CASSSKTGPNEKLFF TGTGCCAGCAGCTCTAAGACAGGCCCTAATGAAAAACTGTTTTTT
. TRBJ2-7 TRBV20-1 once CSARGTMGPDPYEQYF TGCAGTGCTAGAGGGACAATGGGCCCGGACCCTTACGAGCAGTACTTC
. TRBJ2-1 TRBV20-1 once CSASPPWGNEQFF TGCAGTGCTAGCCCGCCCTGGGGCAATGAGCAGTTCTTC
TRBD1 TRBJ1-1 TRBV5-1 . CASSGTWTGGNTEAFF TGCGCCAGCAGCGGAACCTGGACAGGGGGAAACACTGAAGCTTTCTTT
TRBD1 TRBJ2-3 TRBV10-3 . CATDRGEGSGTDTQYF TGTGCCACTGACAGGGGAGAAGGCTCGGGCACAGATACGCAGTATTTT
. TRBJ1-2 TRBV9 once CASSTHQGRGGYTF TGTGCCAGCAGCACCCACCAGGGGCGCGGCGGCTACACCTTC
TRBD1 TRBJ1-1 TRBV12-3/TRBV12-4 . CASIQYRGGTEAFF TGTGCCAGCATCCAGTACAGGGGTGGGACTGAAGCTTTCTTT
. TRBJ2-1 TRBV19 once CASIPRAHEQFF TGTGCCAGTATCCCACGCGCGCATGAGCAGTTCTTC
. TRBJ1-6 TRBV27 . CASSLSVDRTSPLHF TGTGCCAGCAGTTTATCGGTCGACAGAACCTCACCCCTCCACTTT
. TRBJ1-2 TRBV10-3 . CAISVGTAYGYTF TGTGCCATCAGTGTAGGAACAGCCTATGGCTACACCTTC
. TRBJ1-5 TRBV7-2 few CASSLNQQGSNQPQHF TGTGCCAGCAGCCTCAACCAGCAGGGAAGCAATCAGCCCCAGCATTTT
TRBD1 TRBJ1-6 TRBV12-3/TRBV12-4 . CASRGQGVNSPLHF TGTGCCAGCAGGGGACAGGGGGTAAATTCACCCCTCCACTTT
. TRBJ2-3 TRBV20-1 . CSARNSLATRDTQYF TGCAGTGCTAGGAATTCTCTAGCGACGAGGGATACGCAGTATTTC
. TRBJ2-7 TRBV25-1 . CASSSRGVFYEQYF TGTGCCAGCAGTAGTAGAGGGGTATTCTACGAGCAGTACTTC